This section outlines one T cell receptor (beta chain) sequence together with its context. Its antigen is not yet known. Nothing much larger sits one base from this clone, and base qualities are not available. What this sample's time point label stands for: about 4 weeks on oral tofacitinib. In the paper's terms, the treatment or condition label means: oral pan-JAK inhibitor, 5-10 mg twice daily. Peripheral blood and lesional scalp punch biopsies were obtained from patients with alopecia areata. After PBMCs were isolated by density centrifugation and stained for CD3, CD4 and CD8, a FACSAria was used to sort CD4+ and CD8+ T cells. The data derive from a study of CD8+ T cells in alopecia areata (dated by TCRdb to about 2018). In the study overall: The treated patients, all with moderate-to-severe alopecia areata, were enrolled in an open-label pilot trial of oral tofacitinib given at 5 to 10 mg twice daily. The study used high-throughput TCRbeta sequencing to examine T cell clonal expansion in alopecia areata, in both the C3H/HeJ mouse model and human patients. Tofacitinib was given for 6 to 18 months, followed by 6 months of follow-up off drug to assess delayed response and recurrence. The RNA source kit depended on sample type: the PAXgene miRNA kit for fixed scalp, the miRNeasy kit for PBMCs, and the RNeasy kit for mouse skin. Scalp clonality was compared among normal scalp (n=4), patchy alopecia areata scalp (n=8), and alopecia totalis/universalis scalp (n=8). On the human side, TCRbeta sequencing was run on scalp tissue and on sorted CD4+ and CD8+ peripheral blood T cells from healthy controls and from alopecia areata patients with either patchy or totalis/universalis disease. For the treated patients, the SALT score, which quantifies what percentage of scalp surface area is affected, served as the measure of disease severity. Patients on tofacitinib were biopsied at baseline and after 4 and 24 weeks of treatment, and several of the patients also had a later scalp biopsy. TCRbeta CDR3 regions were amplified by immunoSEQ multiplex PCR using 35 Vbeta forward and 13 Jbeta reverse primers. Overall results and qualifications from the work: Unlike mouse skin, which is dominated by gammadelta T cells, normal human skin has resident alphabeta T cells that are also sequenced, and this complicates analysis of the scalp TCR repertoire. Compared with normal scalp, lesional scalp had higher clonality and more expanded CD8+ clones, particularly in alopecia totalis/universalis, a pattern that suggests antigenic drive. During tofacitinib treatment, many expanded lesional clones remained in scalp and blood, and this persistence may partly explain relapse after treatment is stopped. TCR sequences shared between patients were less clear than in mice, possibly partly because of HLA diversity in the patient population. Because the treated cohort was small and had just a single nonresponder, larger studies are needed to establish links between baseline CD8+ expansion and response. Tofacitinib significantly decreased scalp clonality and the number of expanded CD8+ clones among the top 100 scalp clones.

Library method: the immunoSEQ multiplex PCR assay. To provide template for TCR sequencing, every sample had RNA extracted and reverse transcribed into cDNA. First-strand cDNA was synthesized using SuperScript III with a 2:1 mix of oligo-dT and random hexamers. Amplification bias was assessed with a synthetic immune receptor repertoire, and residual bias was removed computationally. The authors' analysis ran thus. Raw reads were preprocessed to remove errors, and CDR3 was defined according to IMGT conventions as the region from the conserved cysteine to phenylalanine. Clonality was computed as 1 minus the Shannon entropy, with the entropy normalized by log2 of the number of productive unique TCRs. CD4 or CD8 identity of scalp clones was inferred by cross-referencing scalp TCRbeta sequences with sorted blood CD4 and CD8 repertoires. TCRdb mirrors the immuneACCESS table, restricted to in-frame sequences. Some clones are absent from its copies; in checked studies, under half trace to an unresolved V gene, and the reason for the others is unknown. The V and J calls and the clone size are those of that table, but D and trimming were determined from the DNA. Here the sample has 110,000 to 150,000 clones; approximately 90% occur a single time. Of the sample, about 12% is held by the ten largest clones.

The starting material was CD8+ T cells sorted from blood, obtained at week 4, from a patient treated with tofacitinib. The sequence derives from a human donor with alopecia areata.

The nucleotide sequence reads TGTGCCAGCAGGGACAGGAGATACGAGCAGTACTTC. This encodes CASRDRRYEQYF. Rearrangement joined TRBV6-5 to TRBJ2-7; 7 junctional bases match TRBD1. V trim: 6 bases; J trim: 4 bases; unmatched bases: 3. Its CDR3 holds 12 amino acids, cysteine through phenylalanine. Solely the CDR3 DNA is kept, with 36 bases framed from the first base. In the germline V gene, CDR1 corresponds to MNHEY and CDR2 to SVGAGI.